These 17 T cell receptor beta chains share one sample of origin, sequenced in a study of cytomegalovirus exposure and HLA in healthy donors. The PCR ran on 60 Vbeta and 13 Jbeta primers. Sequencing was performed with immunoSEQ multiplex PCR; in TCRdb, only in-frame clones are kept and a portion is missing. The table shows approximately 150,000 clones, with 70% to 90% occurring only once. Sequenced: PBMCs. All receptors come from a woman aged 30 to 39 in good health and CMV-seropositive.

This clone showed up just a few times. The chain is built from TRBV9 and TRBJ2-7; 9 bases map to TRBD2. J was trimmed by 4 bases and V by 3 bases; bases with no gene match: 8. The CDR3 runs to 15 residues. CDR1 is SGDLS, CDR2 YYNGEE, per germline. CDR3 loop: CASSAEGLAGYEQYF. The CDR3 region has the DNA TGTGCCAGCAGCGCTGAGGGACTAGCAGGTTACGAGCAGTACTTC.

The J gene is TRBJ1-5, the V gene TRBV19; TRBD1 agrees at 7 bases. The CDR3 is 13 amino acids. V was clipped by 7 bases and J by 7 bases; unmatched bases: 7. CDR1 LNHDA and CDR2 SQIVND come from the germline V gene (reference sequence). CDR3 loop: CASTDREQQPQHF. CDR3 in DNA: TGTGCCAGTACCGACAGGGAGCAGCAGCCCCAGCATTTT.

The rearrangement links TRBV13 to TRBJ1-1, with 7 nucleotides matching TRBD1. Germline V CDR1 and CDR2: PRHDT, FYEKMQ (reference sequence). V gave up 5 bases and J gave up 3 bases; unmatched junction bases: 6. The CDR3 is made up of 14 amino acids. The chain's CDR3 is CASSVQGRYTEAFF. The CDR3 DNA reads as TGTGCCAGCAGCGTACAGGGGAGGTACACTGAAGCTTTCTTT.

Only one count was recorded for this clone. Here the CDR3 reads CASSLRPTGGFYEQYF. The CDR3 nucleotides read TGCGCCAGCAGCCTACGACCGACAGGGGGTTTCTACGAGCAGTACTTC. J is TRBJ2-7 and V is TRBV4-1, with TRBD1 identical over 9 bases. Germline CDR1 reads MGHRA; CDR2 reads YSYEKL. The CDR3 is made up of 16 amino acids. The junction had 10 bases not matched to a gene; V was cut back by 4 bases and J by 3 bases.

J is TRBJ1-5 and V is TRBV10-2; 7 bases agree with TRBD1. Germline values: CDR1 WSHSY, CDR2 SAAADI. The CDR3 runs 14 residues. Trimming removed 6 bases from V and 0 bases from J; junction bases left unmatched: 2. CDR3 protein: CASSGTDSNQPQHF. CDR3 coding DNA: TGCGCCAGCAGCGGGACAGATAGCAATCAGCCCCAGCATTTT.

The gene calls are TRBV2 and TRBJ2-6; the D is unclear. This CDR3 has 14 residues. With 3 bases removed from V and 2 bases from J, the gap between germline ends came to 5 bases. The V gene's germline CDR1 is SNHLY and CDR2 FYNNEI. The CDR3 region has the DNA TGTGCCAGCAGTGAGTTAACTGGGGCCAACGTCCTGACTTTC. Its protein product is CASSELTGANVLTF. Using reference TRBV2 and TRBJ2-6 for the parts outside the CDR3, the full variable domain is EPEVTQTPSHQVTQMGQEVILRCVPISNHLYFYWYRQILGQKVEFLVSFYNNEISEKSEIFDDQFSVERPDGSNFTLKIRSTKLEDSAMYFCASSELTGANVLTFGAGSRLTVL.

The chain links TRBV7-2 to TRBJ1-6, with 9 positions matching TRBD1. Germline lookup yields CDR1 SGHTA and CDR2 FQGNSA. The CDR3 has 14 residues. J lost 6 bases, V lost 11 bases, and 8 bases had no gene match. The CDR3 region is CALRRDRANSPLHF. Here the CDR3 DNA reads TGTGCCCTCAGAAGGGACAGGGCTAATTCACCCCTCCACTTT. The full variable domain, completed using reference TRBV7-2 and TRBJ1-6, is GAGVSQSPSNKVTEKGKDVELRCDPISGHTALYWYRQSLGQGLEFLIYFQGNSAPDKSGLPSDRFSAERTGGSVSTLTIQRTQQEDSAVYLCALRRDRANSPLHFGNGTRLTVT.

The chain combines TRBV9 with TRBJ2-7, with no clear D. V was cut by 4 bases and J by 3 bases, with 17 bases left in between. This CDR3 has 15 amino acids. CDR1 SGDLS and CDR2 YYNGEE come from the germline V gene. This CDR3 reads CASSLTPNGGYEQYF. DNA of the CDR3: TGTGCCAGCAGCTTGACACCCAATGGTGGCTACGAGCAGTACTTC.

J is TRBJ2-5 and V is TRBV29-1, with a possible D match to TRBD1 (6 bases). The CDR3 is 16 amino acids. Trimming removed 0 bases from V and 1 base from J, with 15 bases in between. The germline V gene encodes CDR1 SQVTM and CDR2 ANQGSEA. CDR3 coding DNA: TGCAGCGTTGAAGATCTACCCGGACAGCTCCAAGAGACCCAGTACTTC. Residues: CSVEDLPGQLQETQYF.

The V call is TRBV6-1, the J call TRBJ1-1; the match to TRBD1 covers 8 bases. Germline loops: CDR1 MNHNS, CDR2 SASEGT. Trimming at V came to 6 bases and at J to 5 bases, leaving 11 bases not matched to a gene. This CDR3 is 15 amino acids long. The CDR3 protein is CASRAVTGGPTEAFF. The CDR3 bases are TGTGCCAGCAGGGCCGTTACAGGGGGACCTACTGAAGCTTTCTTT.

The rearrangement joins TRBV4-2 to TRBJ1-3; no clear D gene. CDR1 and CDR2 from the germline V gene are LGHNA and YNFKEQ. The CDR3 has 13 residues. V was trimmed by 8 bases and J by 0 bases, leaving 8 bases between them. The CDR3 bases are TGTGCCAGCCGCCCGAGCTCTGGAAACACCATATATTTT. It yields the protein CASRPSSGNTIYF.

The chain is built from TRBV7-3 and TRBJ2-3, with TRBD2 identical over 8 bases. CDR3 length: 14 residues. In germline, CDR1 is SGHTA, CDR2 FQGTGA. Germline trimming cut 4 bases from V and 0 bases from J; bases unmatched to any gene: 0. The CDR3 DNA reads TGTGCCAGCAGCTCTAGCGGGAGCACAGATACGCAGTATTTT. Encoded protein: CASSSSGSTDTQYF. The entire variable domain, with the rest obtained from reference TRBV7-3 and TRBJ2-3, is as follows: GAGVSQTPSNKVTEKGKYVELRCDPISGHTALYWYRQSLGQGPEFLIYFQGTGAADDSGLPNDRFFAVRPEGSVSTLKIQRTERGDSAVYLCASSSSGSTDTQYFGPGTRLTVL.

This chain joins TRBV2 and TRBJ2-3; 10 positions agree with TRBD2. The CDR3 is 15 amino acids. Germline-derived CDR1 and CDR2 are SNHLY and FYNNEI. Unmatched junction bases numbered 7, after V lost 5 bases and J lost 5 bases. The CDR3 DNA sequence: TGTGCCAGCAGTAAGAGCGGGGGGGCCGGAGATACGCAGTATTTT. Translated, it gives CASSKSGGAGDTQYF. The entire variable domain, with the rest obtained from reference TRBV2 and TRBJ2-3, is as follows: EPEVTQTPSHQVTQMGQEVILRCVPISNHLYFYWYRQILGQKVEFLVSFYNNEISEKSEIFDDQFSVERPDGSNFTLKIRSTKLEDSAMYFCASSKSGGAGDTQYFGPGTRLTVL.

This chain joins TRBV7-8 and TRBJ2-3; D perhaps matches TRBD2 (7 bases). Germline V gene lookup returns CDR1 SGHVS and CDR2 FQNEAQ. The CDR3 has 15 amino acids. Between the trimmed V and J ends, which lost 3 bases and 6 bases, there was a span of 16 bases. The CDR3 protein is CASSFKRRGGDTQYF. CDR3 DNA: TGTGCCAGCAGCTTTAAAAGGAGGGGGGGGGATACGCAGTATTTT. The whole variable domain, filled in from reference TRBV7-8 and TRBJ2-3, reads GAGVSQSPRYKVAKRGQDVALRCDPISGHVSLFWYQQALGQGPEFLTYFQNEAQLDKSGLPSDRFFAERPEGSVSTLKIQRTQQEDSAVYLCASSFKRRGGDTQYFGPGTRLTVL.

The J gene is TRBJ2-5, the V gene TRBV9; possibly TRBD2 for D (5 bases). The CDR3 extends over 13 amino acids. Trimming removed 1 base from V and 3 bases from J, with 7 bases in between. Per the germline V gene, CDR1 is SGDLS and CDR2 is YYNGEE. The CDR3 reads CASSVYGEETQYF. DNA for the CDR3: TGTGCCAGCAGCGTATACGGGGAAGAGACCCAGTACTTC.

V and J are TRBV7-3 and TRBJ2-1; 7 bases agree with TRBD2. Germline values: CDR1 SGHTA, CDR2 FQGTGA. Unmatched junction bases numbered 13, after V lost 5 bases and J lost 9 bases. The CDR3 spans 15 residues. This CDR3 is CASSPVGGRAAEQFF. For the CDR3, the DNA is TGTGCCAGCAGCCCTGTGGGGGGGAGGGCAGCTGAGCAGTTCTTC.

The chain is built from TRBV4-2 and TRBJ2-1; the D is unclear. This CDR3 has 15 amino acids. The germline V gene encodes CDR1 LGHNA and CDR2 YNFKEQ. V was shortened by 6 bases and J by 2 bases, with 14 bases between the two germline ends. CDR3: CASRIELQTYNEQFF. Written as DNA, the CDR3 is TGTGCCAGCAGGATCGAACTCCAAACCTACAATGAGCAGTTCTTC.